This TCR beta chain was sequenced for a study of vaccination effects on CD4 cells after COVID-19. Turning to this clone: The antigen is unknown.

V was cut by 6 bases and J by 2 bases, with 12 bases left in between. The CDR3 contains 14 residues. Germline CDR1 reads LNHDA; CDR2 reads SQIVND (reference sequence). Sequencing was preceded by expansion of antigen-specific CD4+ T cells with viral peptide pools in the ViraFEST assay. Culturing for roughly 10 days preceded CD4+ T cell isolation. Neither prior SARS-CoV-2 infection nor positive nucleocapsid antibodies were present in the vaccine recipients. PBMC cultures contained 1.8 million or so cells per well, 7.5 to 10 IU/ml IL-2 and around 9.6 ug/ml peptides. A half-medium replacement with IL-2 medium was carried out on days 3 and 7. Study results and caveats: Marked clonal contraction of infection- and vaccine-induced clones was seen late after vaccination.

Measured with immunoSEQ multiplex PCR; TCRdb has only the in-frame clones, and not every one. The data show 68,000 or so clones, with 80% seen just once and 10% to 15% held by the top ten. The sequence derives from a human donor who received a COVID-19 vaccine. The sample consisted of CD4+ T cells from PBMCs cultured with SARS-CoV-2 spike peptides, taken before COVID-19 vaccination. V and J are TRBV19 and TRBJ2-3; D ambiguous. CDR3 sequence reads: CASRARHHTDTQYF. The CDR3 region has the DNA TGTGCCAGTAGGGCCCGGCACCACACAGATACGCAGTATTTT.